A single sample is the source of the 22 T cell receptor beta chains below, sequenced in a study of regulatory T cells in long-lasting Graves disease (dated by TCRdb to the early 2020s). The method was multiplex PCR. Instrument used: Illumina HiSeq 4000. To build TCR beta libraries, CDR3 regions were amplified by Arm-PCR using iRepertoire HTBI primers. Using fastp at Q25 and MiXCR, TCRdb reprocessed the public reads and kept productive beta chains. One record per CDR3 amino acid sequence lists the most common genes and DNA. The sample table lists 350,000 to 550,000 distinct CDR3 sequences, 15% of them with a count of one. Jointly, the top ten make up around 15% of the sample. In the paper's terms, the time point label means: newly diagnosed GD, antithyroid drugs for less than 3 months. RNA was extracted from PBMCs in TRIzol for both TCR sequencing and RNA sequencing. These records were also assigned to another study, of T cells in Graves' hyperthyroidism and ophthalmopathy.

Sequenced material: peripheral blood mononuclear cells (PBMCs), taken at new diagnosis, from a patient treated with antithyroid drugs. The receptors were gathered from a woman in her twenties or thirties with Graves disease. Donor details come from another sample of the same person, matched by shared clones.

The table lists this clonotype with a few counts. A much larger clone is a single base away; this may be a read error. The chain carries TRBV7-9 and TRBJ2-5, with TRBD2 matching over 9 bases. V trimming: 4 bases; J trimming: 11 bases; junction bases outside the gene matches: 17. Germline V CDR1 and CDR2: SEHNR, FQNEAQ (reference sequence). This CDR3 contains 16 residues. The CDR3: CASSSRTAGGPQEQYF. The CDR3 region has the DNA TGTGCCAGCAGCTCCCGGACTGCGGGAGGGCCTCAAGAGCAGTACTTC.

The V and J genes are TRBV2 and TRBJ2-5; D could derive from TRBD1 or TRBD2 (5 bases each). The germline CDR1 and CDR2 sequences are SNHLY and FYNNEI. V gave up 9 bases and J gave up 4 bases, with 12 bases separating them. The CDR3 consists of 12 residues. CDR3 residues: CARGEPGETQYF. The CDR3 DNA follows: TGTGCCAGGGGGGAGCCGGGAGAGACCCAGTACTTC.

There are many counts of this clonotype. This sequence joins TRBV27 and TRBJ2-7, with D tentatively TRBD2 (7 bases). The V and J ends lost 6 bases and 2 bases respectively, with 11 bases between them. The CDR3 has 13 amino acids. Germline loops: CDR1 MNHEY, CDR2 SMNVEV (reference sequence). The CDR3 loop reads CASRAGHPYEQYF. CDR3 in DNA: TGTGCCAGCAGAGCGGGACACCCCTACGAGCAGTACTTC.

This clonotype was observed many times. This chain links TRBV12-3 or TRBV12-4 with TRBJ1-3; D is ambiguous. Between the trimmed V and J ends, which lost 5 bases and 2 bases, there was a span of 10 bases. The CDR3 length is 14 residues. The CDR3 is CASSKSGAGNTIYF. CDR3 sequence (DNA): TGTGCCAGCAGTAAATCCGGGGCTGGAAACACCATATATTTT.

This clonotype was found a few times. The V call is TRBV3-1, the J call TRBJ1-4; perhaps TRBD1 as D (5 bases). Germline CDR1 is LGHDT and CDR2 is YNNKEL (reference sequence). The ends were cut back, 8 bases at V and 6 bases at J, with 16 bases in the middle. The CDR3 is 14 residues long. The CDR3 sequence: CASSPGSRDEKLFF. As DNA, the CDR3 is TGTGCCAGCTCCCCCGGATCCAGGGATGAAAAACTGTTTTTT.

In DNA, the CDR3 is TGTGCCAGCAGTCGGGTGACGGGACTCCCGAGCTCCTACGAGCAGTACTTC. Protein: CASSRVTGLPSSYEQYF. J is TRBJ2-7 and V is TRBV6-2 or TRBV6-3; perhaps TRBD2 as D (6 bases). V was pared by 5 bases and J by 0 bases, with 20 bases between. Germline CDR1 reads MNHEY; CDR2 reads SVGEGT. The CDR3 sequence is 17 residues long.

This clonotype came up a few times. The V and J genes are TRBV6-1 and TRBJ1-3; no reliable D call. CDR1 MNHNS and CDR2 SASEGT come from the germline V gene. V lost 4 bases, J lost 4 bases, and 14 bases lay in between. This CDR3 has 15 residues. CDR3 sequence (DNA): TGTGCCAGCAGTGCTGGACTCTTCGGGGGAAACACCATATATTTT. Its translation: CASSAGLFGGNTIYF.

The chain joins TRBV6-1 to TRBJ2-1; the match to TRBD2 covers 10 bases. Trimming removed 4 bases from V and 4 bases from J; junction bases left unmatched: 10. Per germline, CDR1 MNHNS and CDR2 SASEGT. The length of the CDR3 is 17 residues. The CDR3 DNA sequence: TGTGCCAGCAGTGCAATGCCAACTAGCGGGGCATACAATGAGCAGTTCTTC. Translation: CASSAMPTSGAYNEQFF.

The V gene is TRBV9, the J gene TRBJ2-1; possible D gene TRBD2, 6 bases. Germline V gene data show CDR1 as SGDLS and CDR2 as YYNGEE. The V end lost 0 bases, the J end lost 7 bases, and 20 bases lay between the germline ends. The CDR3 has 17 amino acids. The CDR3 protein is CASSVGGIGGGRNEQFF. For the CDR3, the DNA is TGTGCCAGCAGCGTAGGAGGTATTGGGGGAGGTAGGAATGAGCAGTTCTTC.

This clonotype was observed at least ten times. The V and J genes are TRBV7-8 and TRBJ2-1; 10 nucleotides align to TRBD2. J lost 6 bases, V lost 2 bases, and 4 bases had no gene match. Germline CDR1 reads SGHVS; CDR2 reads FQNEAQ. The length of the CDR3 is 15 residues. CDR3 coding DNA: TGTGCCAGCAGCTTACTAGCGGGAGTTCTCAATGAGCAGTTCTTC. It yields the protein CASSLLAGVLNEQFF.

In this sample, this clonotype turned up many times. This chain links TRBV11-3 with TRBJ1-6; D remains ambiguous. Trimming cost V 8 bases and J 1 base, with 12 bases left between them. There are 15 residues in the CDR3. Germline values: CDR1 SGHNT, CDR2 YENEEA. The CDR3: CASRPGQSYNSPLHF. The CDR3 coding sequence is TGTGCCAGCCGGCCTGGGCAGTCCTATAATTCACCCCTCCACTTT.

This clonotype was counted ten times or more. The rearrangement joins TRBV3-1 to TRBJ2-3; 9 positions agree with TRBD2. The germline CDR1 and CDR2 sequences are LGHDT and YNNKEL (reference sequence). The CDR3 consists of 16 residues. The V segment lost 0 bases and the J segment 4 bases; nucleotides outside the gene matches: 5. The CDR3 loop is CASSQDRAGGPDTQYF. DNA for the CDR3: TGTGCCAGCAGCCAAGATCGGGCGGGAGGGCCAGATACGCAGTATTTT.

The CDR3 here is CAITSGKPPYNEQFF. CDR3 nucleotides: TGTGCCATCACTAGCGGGAAGCCCCCCTACAATGAGCAGTTCTTC. The V call is TRBV10-3, the J call TRBJ2-1; the match to TRBD2 covers 9 bases. Losses at the gene ends were 7 bases for V and 2 bases for J; bases not matched to a gene: 6. Germline V gene sequence: CDR1 ENHRY, CDR2 SYGVKD. The CDR3 length is 15 residues.

This clonotype was seen more than once but under ten times. This chain uses TRBV7-9 with TRBJ2-6; possible D gene TRBD2, 5 bases. Trimming removed 5 bases from V and 2 bases from J, with 13 bases in between. Per the germline V gene, CDR1 is SEHNR and CDR2 is FQNEAQ (reference sequence). The CDR3 consists of 16 residues. The CDR3 DNA sequence: TGTGCCAGCAGCCTAGGGTTCGGGGCTGGGGCCAACGTCCTGACTTTC. Encoded protein: CASSLGFGAGANVLTF. The full variable domain, with the rest looked up from reference TRBV7-9 and TRBJ2-6, is DTGVSQNPRHKITKRGQNVTFRCDPISEHNRLYWYRQTLGQGPEFLTYFQNEAQLEKSRLLSDRFSAERPKGSFSTLEIQRTEQGDSAMYLCASSLGFGAGANVLTFGAGSRLTVL.

A word on this clonotype: Possible read error: a much larger clone is one base away. The CDR3 ends on some other residue instead of the conserved phenylalanine or tryptophan, so this is likely a read error. Because the CDR3's place on the DNA is in doubt, the DNA is left out and the CDR3 is given as listed by TCRdb. The chain couples TRBV28 to TRBJ2-3; the DNA was not compared with TRBD1, the D call given in the table. Counting both end residues, the CDR3 totals 13 amino acids. Germline V CDR1 and CDR2: MDHEN, SYDVKM. CDR3 sequence reads: CASSSGTGREQYL.

This clonotype was seen repeatedly, ten times or more. The chain links TRBV30 to TRBJ1-1; 8 nucleotides match TRBD1. Germline V gives CDR1 GTSNPN, CDR2 SVGIG (reference sequence). V shed 4 bases and J 3 bases; nucleotides not matched to a gene: 10. CDR3 length: 15 residues. CDR3 DNA sequence: TGTGCCTGGAACGGACAGGGAAGGTATTACACTGAAGCTTTCTTT. It specifies CAWNGQGRYYTEAFF.

The chain combines TRBV2 with TRBJ2-7; TRBD2 agrees at 12 bases. The CDR3 runs 19 residues. Trimming at V came to 6 bases and at J to 0 bases, leaving 15 bases not matched to a gene. The germline V gene has CDR1 SNHLY and CDR2 FYNNEI. CDR3 bases: TGTGCCAGCAGCCAGAGGGGGACTAGCGGGTTATTGAGCTCCTACGAGCAGTACTTC. This codes for CASSQRGTSGLLSSYEQYF. Supplemented by reference TRBV2 and TRBJ2-7, the full variable domain reads EPEVTQTPSHQVTQMGQEVILRCVPISNHLYFYWYRQILGQKVEFLVSFYNNEISEKSEIFDDQFSVERPDGSNFTLKIRSTKLEDSAMYFCASSQRGTSGLLSSYEQYFGPGTRLTVT.

Concerning this clonotype itself: This may be a read error, as it is one base from a much larger clone. This sequence joins TRBV6-2 or TRBV6-3 and TRBJ1-1; TRBD1 matches at 7 bases. J lost 8 bases, V lost 0 bases, and 9 bases had no gene match. The CDR3 contains 15 residues. Germline V gene data show CDR1 as MNHEY and CDR2 as SVGEGT. As DNA, the CDR3 is TGTGCCAGCAGTTACTCGGGACAGCCCGGGACAGAAGCTTTCTTT. Translated: CASSYSGQPGTEAFF.

The rearrangement joins TRBV5-1 to TRBJ2-3; 12 bases are shared with TRBD2. J was trimmed by 4 bases and V by 4 bases; bases with no gene match: 10. The CDR3 is made up of 17 amino acids. CDR1 and CDR2 from the germline V gene are SGHRS and YFSETQ. This chain's CDR3 is CASSHNNLAGGPDTQYF. CDR3 sequence (DNA): TGCGCCAGCAGCCACAACAACCTAGCGGGAGGGCCAGATACGCAGTATTTT.

This clonotype was detected ten times or more. V is TRBV28 and J is TRBJ1-1; unclear D gene. The CDR3 runs to 14 residues. Trimming shortened V by 3 bases and J by 1 base, and 9 bases separated the two germline ends. CDR1 and CDR2 from the germline V gene are MDHEN and SYDVKM. CDR3 bases: TGTGCCAGCAGTTTCCCAGCCCCGAACACTGAAGCTTTCTTT. Encoded protein: CASSFPAPNTEAFF.

The CDR3 loop is CASSISSGRDLGYEQFF. Here the CDR3 DNA reads TGTGCCAGTAGTATATCTAGCGGGAGGGATTTGGGGTATGAGCAGTTCTTC. V usage is TRBV19 and J usage is TRBJ2-1; 12 nucleotides align to TRBD2. The CDR3 runs 17 residues. In germline, CDR1 is LNHDA, CDR2 SQIVND (reference sequence). V dropped 2 bases and J dropped 8; count of bases not matched to a gene: 10.

This clonotype was seen repeatedly, ten times or more. The V and J genes are TRBV20-1 and TRBJ2-5, with a tentative D call TRBD2 (6 bases). Germline V gene data show CDR1 as DFQATT and CDR2 as SNEGSKA (reference sequence). Trimming took 0 bases from V and 1 from J, leaving 12 bases between them. The CDR3 contains 15 residues. The CDR3 reads CSARDPSGLQETQYF. The CDR3 coding sequence is TGCAGTGCTAGAGATCCCAGCGGGCTCCAAGAGACCCAGTACTTC.